The source of this T cell receptor (beta chain) is a study of control samples from healthy donors and cancer patients. Note on this clone: The same CDR3 also results from other DNA sequences found in this sample.

Trimming shortened V by 4 bases and J by 4 bases, and 12 bases separated the two germline ends. This CDR3 has 14 amino acids. CDR1 is MNHEY, CDR2 SMNVEV, per germline (reference sequence). Some clones are missing from TCRdb's copy, which holds only in-frame ones; the method was immunoSEQ multiplex PCR. The sample lists about 410,000 clones, roughly 90% occurring once. The sequencing sample was made of PBMCs. This chain uses TRBV27 with TRBJ2-3, with D hard to call. The sequence was collected from a man in his forties with head and neck cancer. The CDR3 nucleotides read TGTGCCAGCAGTTCGGCCCGAGTTGCAGATACGCAGTATTTT. Translated, it gives CASSSARVADTQYF.